The 25 T cell receptor beta chains given below trace back to one sample, sequenced in a study of human T cells and chemical hapten exposure. TCRdb independently ran MiXCR on the RACE reads; one entry per CDR3 protein. The sample includes about 250,000 distinct CDR3 sequences, 7.5% to 8% of them seen just once. This sample's time point: pre-sensitization, week 0. Sample treatment: therapeutic diphenylcyclopropenone sensitization with weekly scalp DPC. This specimen consisted of whole blood, obtained in connection with sensitization to the hapten diphenylcyclopropenone (DPC). The receptors stem from a man aged 18 to 30 with alopecia areata. Some clones in this sample may be carry-over from other donors' samples.

This clonotype has ten or more counts. The V and J genes are TRBV7-9 and TRBJ1-2; D unresolved. Trimming took off 4 bases at V and 2 bases at J, with 11 bases between the two ends. Germline values: CDR1 SEHNR, CDR2 FQNEAQ (reference sequence). The CDR3 length is 14 residues. In nucleotides, the CDR3 is TGTGCCAGCAGCTCGAACGACGGAAACTATGGCTACACCTTC. Translated: CASSSNDGNYGYTF. The complete variable domain, with remaining parts taken from reference TRBV7-9 and TRBJ1-2, reads DTGVSQNPRHKITKRGQNVTFRCDPISEHNRLYWYRQTLGQGPEFLTYFQNEAQLEKSRLLSDRFSAERPKGSFSTLEIQRTEQGDSAMYLCASSSNDGNYGYTFGSGTRLTVV.

This clonotype was observed at least ten times. The chain couples TRBV3-1 to TRBJ2-2, with 7 positions matching TRBD1. The CDR3 runs to 19 residues. Germline V gene sequence: CDR1 LGHDT, CDR2 YNNKEL (reference sequence). With V trimmed by 0 bases and J by 7 bases, 17 bases remained unmatched. For the CDR3, the DNA is TGTGCCAGCAGCCAAGATCGATTCCACCTAGGGGGCGTGGACGGGGAGCTGTTTTTT. As protein: CASSQDRFHLGGVDGELFF.

This clonotype has more than one count but fewer than ten. V and J are TRBV5-1 and TRBJ2-5; the D is unclear. The germline gives CDR1 SGHRS, CDR2 YFSETQ. V dropped 2 bases and J dropped 5 bases, with 10 bases sitting between them. The CDR3 is made up of 13 amino acids. CDR3 amino acids: CASSLGAGETQYF. The CDR3 bases are TGCGCCAGCAGCTTAGGTGCTGGGGAGACCCAGTACTTC. Based on the CDR3 plus reference TRBV5-1 and TRBJ2-5, the full variable domain is KAGVTQTPRYLIKTRGQQVTLSCSPISGHRSVSWYQQTPGQGLQFLFEYFSETQRNKGNFPGRFSGRQFSNSRSEMNVSTLELGDSALYLCASSLGAGETQYFGPGTRLLVL.

J is TRBJ2-7 and V is TRBV6-5, with D maybe TRBD2 (6 bases). CDR1 and CDR2 from the germline V gene are MNHEY and SVGAGI. This CDR3 region has 15 residues. V lost 5 bases, J lost 0 bases, and 14 bases lay in between. The CDR3 coding sequence is TGTGCCAGCAGTACCCGGGGGACGAGCTCCTACGAGCAGTACTTC. It specifies CASSTRGTSSYEQYF.

Many counts were recorded for this clonotype. The gene calls are TRBV6-6 and TRBJ1-1, with TRBD1 matching 7 bases. Germline values: CDR1 MNHNY, CDR2 SVGAGI (reference sequence). This CDR3 spans 14 amino acids. The ends lost 7 bases at V and 1 base at J; junction bases unmatched: 6. The CDR3 protein is CASTHTGANTEAFF. The CDR3 DNA reads as TGTGCCAGCACCCACACAGGGGCGAACACTGAAGCTTTCTTT.

This clonotype was seen more than once but under ten times. The chain employs TRBV4-2 and TRBJ1-2; no clear D gene. V lost 0 bases, J lost 4 bases, and 12 bases lay in between. This CDR3 contains 15 residues. Germline lookup yields CDR1 LGHNA and CDR2 YNFKEQ. The CDR3 region has the DNA TGTGCCAGCAGCCAAGAGTCCGGGGTGGCCTATGGCTACACCTTC. It codes for CASSQESGVAYGYTF.

A remark on this clonotype: A much larger clone lies one base from this, so it may be a read error. The rearrangement joins TRBV24-1 to TRBJ2-3; D gene unclear. Trimming took 9 bases from V and 3 from J, leaving 18 bases between them. Germline V CDR1 and CDR2: KGHDR, SFDVKD. There are 15 residues in the CDR3. CDR3 amino acids: CATGGPGGGTDTQYF. The CDR3 nucleotides are TGTGCCACCGGTGGGCCAGGCGGCGGAACAGATACGCAGTATTTT.

The chain uses TRBV3-1 and TRBJ2-3; D is uncertain. CDR3 length: 18 amino acids. CDR1 and CDR2 from the germline V gene are LGHDT and YNNKEL (reference sequence). V dropped 3 bases and J dropped 4 bases, with 23 bases sitting between them. CDR3 DNA sequence: TGTGCCAGCAGCCACCGAGCATGGTCGAGAAGAAGGTCAGATACGCAGTATTTT. This gives the protein CASSHRAWSRRRSDTQYF.

V and J are TRBV5-1 and TRBJ2-2; D gene ambiguous. Germline V gene data show CDR1 as SGHRS and CDR2 as YFSETQ. V was shortened by 2 bases and J by 2 bases, with 13 bases between the two germline ends. This CDR3 comprises 16 residues. For the CDR3, the DNA is TGCGCCAGCAGCTTTCCCCCAGCACCTAACACCGGGGAGCTGTTTTTT. It is translated as CASSFPPAPNTGELFF.

This chain uses TRBV4-1 with TRBJ1-2; D is unresolved. The ends were cut back, 2 bases at V and 7 bases at J, with 14 bases in the middle. CDR1 and CDR2 (germline): MGHRA, YSYEKL. The CDR3 has 14 residues. As DNA, the CDR3 is TGCGCCAGCAGCCAACCTGGCACACGACTTGGCTACACCTTC. Translating it yields CASSQPGTRLGYTF.

This clonotype was seen a handful of times. As DNA, the CDR3 is TGTGCCAGCAGCCGAGATGGGACAGGGGGCGAGACCCAGTACTTC. It yields the protein CASSRDGTGGETQYF. The rearrangement joins TRBV7-2 to TRBJ2-5; 12 bases line up with TRBD1. Germline V gene lookup returns CDR1 SGHTA and CDR2 FQGNSA. J gave up 5 bases and V 5 bases, and 6 bases lay outside the gene matches. The CDR3 loop spans 15 amino acids.

This clonotype was recorded at least ten times. This rearrangement joins TRBV4-3 to TRBJ2-6; either TRBD1 or TRBD2 may fit D (6 bases each). Trimming cost V 0 bases and J 4 bases, with 13 bases left between them. Germline V gives CDR1 LGHNA, CDR2 YSLEER. This CDR3 has 17 residues. DNA of the CDR3: TGCGCCAGCAGCCAAGATACCAGGGGAGGAGGGGCCAACGTCCTGACTTTC. This codes for CASSQDTRGGGANVLTF.

The chain links TRBV7-8 to TRBJ2-3; possible D gene TRBD2, 5 bases. Trimming cost V 5 bases and J 6 bases, with 15 bases left between them. The germline V gene has CDR1 SGHVS and CDR2 FQNEAQ. There are 14 residues in the CDR3. The CDR3 nucleotides read TGTGCCAGCAGCCCACCGGACTTCCCCGATACGCAGTATTTT. It codes for CASSPPDFPDTQYF.

Only a few counts were recorded for this clonotype. This chain links TRBV5-1 with TRBJ1-2, with 10 positions matching TRBD1. Germline trimming cut 4 bases from V and 8 bases from J; bases unmatched to any gene: 8. The CDR3 is 14 residues long. CDR1 is SGHRS, CDR2 YFSETQ, per germline. The CDR3 DNA sequence: TGCGCCAGCAGCGCCAGGGGGACAGGGGACGGCTACACCTTC. Protein sequence: CASSARGTGDGYTF.

The chain recombines TRBV6-2 or TRBV6-3 with TRBJ1-1; D remains unclear. Germline CDR1 and CDR2: MNHEY and SVGEGT. V was trimmed by 7 bases and J by 4 bases, leaving 7 bases between them. The CDR3 consists of 11 residues. The CDR3 sequence: CASTDFTEAFF. CDR3 nucleotides: TGTGCCAGCACGGATTTCACTGAAGCTTTCTTT.

Many counts were recorded for this clonotype. Here the CDR3 reads CSASIQGSNEKLFF. DNA for the CDR3: TGCAGTGCTAGTATTCAGGGAAGTAATGAAAAACTGTTTTTT. The J gene is TRBJ1-4, the V gene TRBV20-1; perhaps TRBD1 as D (5 bases). The CDR3 runs to 14 residues. Germline CDR1 is DFQATT and CDR2 is SNEGSKA (reference sequence). Trimming took 3 bases from V and 4 from J, leaving 12 bases between them.

This clonotype was counted ten times or more. The J gene is TRBJ2-2, the V gene TRBV3-1; D is undetermined. This CDR3 comprises 13 residues. Trimming pared 2 bases from V and 1 base from J, leaving 2 bases between. CDR1 and CDR2 from the germline V gene are LGHDT and YNNKEL (reference sequence). CDR3 DNA sequence: TGTGCCAGCAGCCAACAGAACACCGGGGAGCTGTTTTTT. Protein product: CASSQQNTGELFF. Full variable domain (missing parts from reference TRBV3-1 and TRBJ2-2): DTAVSQTPKYLVTQMGNDKSIKCEQNLGHDTMYWYKQDSKKFLKIMFSYNNKELIINETVPNRFSPKSPDKAHLNLHINSLELGDSAVYFCASSQQNTGELFFGEGSRLTVL.

The chain employs TRBV4-3 and TRBJ2-1; the match to TRBD1 covers 8 bases. Per the germline V gene, CDR1 is LGHNA and CDR2 is YSLEER. The length of the CDR3 is 16 residues. The trim removed 1 base at V and 12 bases at J, leaving 14 bases unmatched. CDR3 in amino acids: CASSQAPGQGGGGQFF. The CDR3 nucleotides are TGCGCCAGCAGCCAAGCCCCTGGACAGGGTGGAGGTGGGCAGTTCTTC.

The V gene is TRBV6-6, the J gene TRBJ1-5; 7 positions agree with TRBD1. J was trimmed by 1 base and V by 6 bases; bases with no gene match: 6. The CDR3 consists of 15 residues. Germline CDR1 reads MNHNY; CDR2 reads SVGAGI (reference sequence). CDR3 amino acids: CASRETGLSNQPQHF. The CDR3 region has the DNA TGTGCCAGCAGAGAGACAGGGCTCAGCAATCAGCCCCAGCATTTT.

This clonotype was counted only a few times. The J gene is TRBJ1-4, the V gene TRBV12-3 or TRBV12-4; 9 nucleotides agree with TRBD1. The junction had 7 bases not matched to a gene; V was cut back by 0 bases and J by 8 bases. This CDR3 has 16 amino acids. CDR3 region: CASSLAEQGAREKLFF. The CDR3 DNA reads TGTGCCAGCAGTTTAGCGGAACAGGGGGCTAGGGAAAAACTGTTTTTT.

The chain uses TRBV10-3 and TRBJ2-2; TRBD2 agrees at 10 bases. V dropped 0 bases and J dropped 3; count of bases not matched to a gene: 1. This CDR3 has 16 amino acids. Germline-derived CDR1 and CDR2 are ENHRY and SYGVKD. CDR3: CAISESLAGDTGELFF. Here the CDR3 DNA reads TGTGCCATCAGTGAGTCGCTAGCGGGGGACACCGGGGAGCTGTTTTTT.

The rearrangement links TRBV20-1 to TRBJ2-2; 8 positions match TRBD1. The J segment lost 1 base and the V segment lost 3 bases, leaving 4 bases of the junction unmatched. The CDR3 spans 15 residues. The germline V gene encodes CDR1 DFQATT and CDR2 SNEGSKA (reference sequence). The DNA for the CDR3 is TGCAGTGCTAGCGCACAGGGGGTGAACACCGGGGAGCTGTTTTTT. It encodes CSASAQGVNTGELFF.

Details on this clonotype: A clone one base away is much larger, so this may be a read error. Because it lacks the conserved phenylalanine or tryptophan at the end, this CDR3 is likely a read error. The chain links TRBV11-2 to TRBJ2-3, with unresolved D. Germline V lookup: CDR1 SGHAT, CDR2 FQNNGV. The CDR3 spans 15 residues. V lost 3 bases, J lost 3 bases, and 13 bases lay in between. The CDR3 region is CASSFSGLRTDTQYL. In nucleotides, the CDR3 is TGTGCCAGCAGCTTTTCTGGGTTGAGAACAGATACGCAGTATTTG.

This clonotype was recorded a few times. The V gene is TRBV5-1, the J gene TRBJ2-5, with TRBD1 matching 8 bases. V trimming: 2 bases; J trimming: 4 bases; junction bases outside the gene matches: 7. The CDR3 spans 15 residues. The germline gives CDR1 SGHRS, CDR2 YFSETQ. The CDR3: CASSLTGGRIETQYF. CDR3 DNA: TGCGCCAGCAGCTTAACAGGGGGACGAATAGAGACCCAGTACTTC.

This clonotype showed up just a few times. The rearrangement joins TRBV11-1 to TRBJ2-1; D possibly corresponds to TRBD1 (6 bases). This CDR3 is built from 15 residues. Germline V gene lookup returns CDR1 SGHAT and CDR2 FQDESV (reference sequence). V was cut by 2 bases and J by 2 bases, with 10 bases left in between. CDR3 in DNA: TGTGCCAGCAGCTTAACAGGGCATGCCTACAATGAGCAGTTCTTC. Protein: CASSLTGHAYNEQFF.